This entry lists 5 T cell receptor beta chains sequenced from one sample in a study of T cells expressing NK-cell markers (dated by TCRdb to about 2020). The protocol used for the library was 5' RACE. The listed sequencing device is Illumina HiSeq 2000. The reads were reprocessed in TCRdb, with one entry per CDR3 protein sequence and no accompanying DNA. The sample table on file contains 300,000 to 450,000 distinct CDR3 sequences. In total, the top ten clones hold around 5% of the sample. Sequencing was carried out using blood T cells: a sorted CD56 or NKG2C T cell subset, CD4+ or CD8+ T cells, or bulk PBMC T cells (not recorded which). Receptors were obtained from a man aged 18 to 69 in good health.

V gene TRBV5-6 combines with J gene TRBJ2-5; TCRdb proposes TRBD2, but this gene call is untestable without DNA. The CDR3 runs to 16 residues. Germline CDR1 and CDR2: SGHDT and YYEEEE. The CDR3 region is CASSSFGLAGPKTQYF. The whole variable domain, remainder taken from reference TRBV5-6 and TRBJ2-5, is DAGVTQSPTHLIKTRGQQVTLRCSPKSGHDTVSWYQQALGQGPQFIFQYYEEEERQRGNFPDRFSGHQFPNYSSELNVNALLLGDSALYLCASSSFGLAGPKTQYFGPGTRLLVL.

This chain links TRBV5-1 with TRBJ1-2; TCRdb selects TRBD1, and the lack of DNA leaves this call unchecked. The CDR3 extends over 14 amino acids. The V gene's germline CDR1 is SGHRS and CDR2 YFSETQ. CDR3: CASSRTGDSYGYTF.

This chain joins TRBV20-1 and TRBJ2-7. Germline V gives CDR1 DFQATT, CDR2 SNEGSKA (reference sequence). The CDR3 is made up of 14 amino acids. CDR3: CSARDVRRTYEQYF.

The CDR3 loop is CSARDVASNSGANVLTF. This sequence joins TRBV20-1 and TRBJ2-6. The CDR3 totals 17 residues. CDR1 is DFQATT, CDR2 SNEGSKA, per germline (reference sequence).

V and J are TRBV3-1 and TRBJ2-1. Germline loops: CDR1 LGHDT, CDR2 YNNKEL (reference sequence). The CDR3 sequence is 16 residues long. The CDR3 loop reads CASSQDGDYSYNEQFF.